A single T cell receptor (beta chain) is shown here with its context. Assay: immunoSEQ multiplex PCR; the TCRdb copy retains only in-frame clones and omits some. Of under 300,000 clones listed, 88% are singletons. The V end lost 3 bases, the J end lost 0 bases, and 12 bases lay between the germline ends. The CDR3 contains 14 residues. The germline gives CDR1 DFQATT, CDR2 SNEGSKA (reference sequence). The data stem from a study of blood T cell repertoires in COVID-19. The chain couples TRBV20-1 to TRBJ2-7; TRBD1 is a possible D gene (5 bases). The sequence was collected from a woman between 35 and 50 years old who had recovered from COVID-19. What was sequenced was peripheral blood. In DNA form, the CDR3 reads TGCAGTGCTAGTAGCTTGCAGGGCTCCTACGAGCAGTACTTC. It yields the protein CSASSLQGSYEQYF.